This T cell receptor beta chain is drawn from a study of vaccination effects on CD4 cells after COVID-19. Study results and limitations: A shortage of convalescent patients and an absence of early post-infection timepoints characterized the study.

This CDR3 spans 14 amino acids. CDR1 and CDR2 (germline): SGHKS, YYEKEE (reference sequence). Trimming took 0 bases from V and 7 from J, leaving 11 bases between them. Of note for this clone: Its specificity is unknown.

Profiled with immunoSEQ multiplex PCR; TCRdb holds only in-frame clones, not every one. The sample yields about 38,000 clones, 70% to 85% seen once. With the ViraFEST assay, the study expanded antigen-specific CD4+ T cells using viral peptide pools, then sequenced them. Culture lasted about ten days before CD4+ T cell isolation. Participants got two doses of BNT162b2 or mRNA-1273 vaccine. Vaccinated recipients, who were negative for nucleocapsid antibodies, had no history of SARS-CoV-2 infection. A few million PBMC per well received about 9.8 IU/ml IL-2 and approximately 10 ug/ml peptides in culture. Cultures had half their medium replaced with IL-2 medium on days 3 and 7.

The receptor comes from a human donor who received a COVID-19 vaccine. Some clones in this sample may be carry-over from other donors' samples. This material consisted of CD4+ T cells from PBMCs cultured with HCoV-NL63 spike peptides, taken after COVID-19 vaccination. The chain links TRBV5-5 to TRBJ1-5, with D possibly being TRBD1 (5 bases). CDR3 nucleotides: TGTGCCAGCAGCTTGGTGGTCGGGGGGCAGCCCCAGCATTTT. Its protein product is CASSLVVGGQPQHF. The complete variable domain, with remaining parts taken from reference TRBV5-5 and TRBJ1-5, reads DAGVTQSPTHLIKTRGQQVTLRCSPISGHKSVSWYQQVLGQGPQFIFQYYEKEERGRGNFPDRFSARQFPNYSSELNVNALLLGDSALYLCASSLVVGGQPQHFGDGTRLSIL.